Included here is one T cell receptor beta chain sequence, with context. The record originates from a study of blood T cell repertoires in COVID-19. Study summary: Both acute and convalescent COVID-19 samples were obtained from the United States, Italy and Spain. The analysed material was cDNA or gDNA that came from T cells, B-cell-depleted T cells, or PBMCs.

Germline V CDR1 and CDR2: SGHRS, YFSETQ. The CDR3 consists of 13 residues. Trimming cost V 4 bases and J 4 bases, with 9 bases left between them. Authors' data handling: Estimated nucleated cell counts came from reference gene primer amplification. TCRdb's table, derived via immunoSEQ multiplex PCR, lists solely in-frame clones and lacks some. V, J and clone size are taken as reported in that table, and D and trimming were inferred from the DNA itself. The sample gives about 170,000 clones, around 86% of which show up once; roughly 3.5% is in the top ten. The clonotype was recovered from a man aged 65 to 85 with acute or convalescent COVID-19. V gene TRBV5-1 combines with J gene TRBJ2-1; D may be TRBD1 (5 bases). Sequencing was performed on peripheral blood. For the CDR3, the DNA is TGCGCCAGCAGCCTACAGGTATACAATGAGCAGTTCTTC. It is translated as CASSLQVYNEQFF. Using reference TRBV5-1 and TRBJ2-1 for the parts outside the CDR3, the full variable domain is KAGVTQTPRYLIKTRGQQVTLSCSPISGHRSVSWYQQTPGQGLQFLFEYFSETQRNKGNFPGRFSGRQFSNSRSEMNVSTLELGDSALYLCASSLQVYNEQFFGPGTRLTVL.